The clone carrying this T cell receptor beta chain was observed a few times. Its antigen is unknown. The data were taken from a study of T cell repertoires in cytomegalovirus infection. Study details: Signatures in public TCR beta sequences pointed to both CMV infection and matching HLA type.

From the reads, TCRdb called clonotypes with MiXCR, one entry per CDR3 protein. The sample carries 750,000 to 950,000 distinct CDR3 sequences, about 27% recorded once. Overall study findings and caveats: HLA-C-restricted, CMV-specific TCR beta clonotypes were dominant ex vivo. Cumulative frequency of public TCR beta families picked out carriers of CMV plus the relevant HLA.

This TCR was sampled from a human donor in good health (CMV status not recorded). Some clones in this sample may be carry-over from other donors' samples. The sequencing here drew on cultured CD8+ T cells from PBMCs, taken from culture after CMV antigen stimulation.

The CDR3 is CASKYTGYGYTF. The CDR3 DNA follows: TGTGCCAGCAAATATACAGGGTATGGCTACACCTTC. This rearrangement joins TRBV2 to TRBJ1-2; maybe TRBD1 (6 bases). The CDR3 loop spans 12 amino acids. The germline V gene encodes CDR1 SNHLY and CDR2 FYNNEI. Trimming left V 7 bases short and J 5 bases short, with 11 bases between.